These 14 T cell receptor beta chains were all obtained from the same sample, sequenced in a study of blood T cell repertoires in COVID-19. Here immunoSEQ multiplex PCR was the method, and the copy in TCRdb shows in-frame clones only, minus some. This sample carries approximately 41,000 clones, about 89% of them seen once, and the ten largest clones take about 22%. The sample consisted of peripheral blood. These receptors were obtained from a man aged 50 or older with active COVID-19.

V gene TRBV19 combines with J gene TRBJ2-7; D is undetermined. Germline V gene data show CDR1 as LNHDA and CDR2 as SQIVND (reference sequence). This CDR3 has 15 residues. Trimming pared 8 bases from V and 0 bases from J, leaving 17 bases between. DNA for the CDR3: TGTGCCAGTGCAACCCCGTCAGGAATCTCCTACGAGCAGTACTTC. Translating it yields CASATPSGISYEQYF.

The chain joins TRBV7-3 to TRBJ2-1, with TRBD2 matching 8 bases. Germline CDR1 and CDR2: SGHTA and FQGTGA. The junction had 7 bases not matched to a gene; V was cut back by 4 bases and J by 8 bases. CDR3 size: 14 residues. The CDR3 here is CASSSTAGVHEQFF. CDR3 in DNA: TGTGCCAGCAGCTCCACAGCGGGAGTTCATGAGCAGTTCTTC.

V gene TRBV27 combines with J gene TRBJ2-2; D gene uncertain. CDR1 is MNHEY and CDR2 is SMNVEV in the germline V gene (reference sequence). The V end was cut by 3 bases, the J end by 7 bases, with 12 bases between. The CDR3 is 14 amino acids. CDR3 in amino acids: CASSFVDAGGELFF. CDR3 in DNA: TGTGCCAGCAGTTTCGTTGACGCAGGCGGGGAGCTGTTTTTT.

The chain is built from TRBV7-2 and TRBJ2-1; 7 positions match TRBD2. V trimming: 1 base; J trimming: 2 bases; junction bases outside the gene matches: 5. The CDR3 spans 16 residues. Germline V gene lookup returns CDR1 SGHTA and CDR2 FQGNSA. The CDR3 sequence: CASSLGGSSAYNEQFF. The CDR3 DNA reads TGTGCCAGCAGCTTAGGCGGGAGTTCGGCCTACAATGAGCAGTTCTTC.

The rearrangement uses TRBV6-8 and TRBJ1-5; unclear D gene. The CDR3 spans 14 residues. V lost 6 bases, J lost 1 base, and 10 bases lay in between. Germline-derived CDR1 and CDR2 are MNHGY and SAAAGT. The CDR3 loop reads CASRAFGSNQPQHF. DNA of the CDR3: TGTGCCAGCAGGGCCTTCGGGAGCAATCAGCCCCAGCATTTT.

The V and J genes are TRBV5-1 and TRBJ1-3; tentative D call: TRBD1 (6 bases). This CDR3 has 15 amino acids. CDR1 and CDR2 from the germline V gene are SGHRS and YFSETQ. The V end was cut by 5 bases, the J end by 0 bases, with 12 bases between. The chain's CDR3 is CASSPGTHSGNTIYF. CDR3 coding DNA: TGCGCCAGCAGTCCCGGGACACACTCTGGAAACACCATATATTTT.

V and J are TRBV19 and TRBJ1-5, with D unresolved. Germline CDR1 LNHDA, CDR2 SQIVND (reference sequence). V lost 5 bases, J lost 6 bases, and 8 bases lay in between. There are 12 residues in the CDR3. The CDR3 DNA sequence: TGTGCCAGTAGTGCCCCGGTTCAGCCCCAGCATTTT. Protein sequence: CASSAPVQPQHF. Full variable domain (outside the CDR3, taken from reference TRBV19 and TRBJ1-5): DGGITQSPKYLFRKEGQNVTLSCEQNLNHDAMYWYRQDPGQGLRLIYYSQIVNDFQKGDIAEGYSVSREKKESFPLTVTSAQKNPTAFYLCASSAPVQPQHFGDGTRLSIL.

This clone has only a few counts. The CDR3 nucleotides read TGTGCCAGCAGACCTTTTTCCCAGGGAAATTCACCCCTCCACTTT. As protein: CASRPFSQGNSPLHF. This chain joins TRBV6-5 and TRBJ1-6; D possibly corresponds to TRBD1 (5 bases). Germline V lookup: CDR1 MNHEY, CDR2 SVGAGI. The ends were cut back, 6 bases at V and 7 bases at J, with 16 bases in the middle. This CDR3 has 15 residues.

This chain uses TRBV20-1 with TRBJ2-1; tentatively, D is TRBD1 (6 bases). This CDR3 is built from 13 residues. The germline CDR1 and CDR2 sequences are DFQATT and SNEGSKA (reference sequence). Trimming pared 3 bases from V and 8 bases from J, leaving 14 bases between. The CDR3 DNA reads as TGCAGTGCTAGTCCCCCAGGGGTCGATGAGCAGTTCTTC. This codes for CSASPPGVDEQFF.

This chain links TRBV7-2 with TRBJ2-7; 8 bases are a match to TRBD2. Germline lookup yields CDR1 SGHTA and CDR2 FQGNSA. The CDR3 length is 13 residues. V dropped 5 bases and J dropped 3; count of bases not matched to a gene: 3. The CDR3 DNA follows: TGTGCCAGCAGCGGAGCGGGAGTCTACGAGCAGTACTTC. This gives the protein CASSGAGVYEQYF. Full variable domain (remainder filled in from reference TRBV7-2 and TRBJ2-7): GAGVSQSPSNKVTEKGKDVELRCDPISGHTALYWYRQSLGQGLEFLIYFQGNSAPDKSGLPSDRFSAERTGGSVSTLTIQRTQQEDSAVYLCASSGAGVYEQYFGPGTRLTVT.

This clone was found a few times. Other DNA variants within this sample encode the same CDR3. The CDR3 DNA reads as TGCGCCAGCAGTGAAGGGGGCGAGCAGTACTTC. Protein: CASSEGGEQYF. The J gene is TRBJ2-7, the V gene TRBV10-1, with D perhaps TRBD1 (6 bases). The CDR3 is 11 amino acids. The germline V gene has CDR1 WNHNN and CDR2 SYGVQD (reference sequence). Trimming took off 3 bases at V and 6 bases at J, with 6 bases between the two ends.

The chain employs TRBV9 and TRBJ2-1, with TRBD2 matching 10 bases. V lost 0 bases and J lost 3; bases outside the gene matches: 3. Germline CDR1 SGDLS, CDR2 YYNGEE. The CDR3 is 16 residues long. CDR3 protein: CASSVGLAGVYNEQFF. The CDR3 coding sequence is TGTGCCAGCAGCGTAGGGCTAGCGGGGGTCTACAATGAGCAGTTCTTC. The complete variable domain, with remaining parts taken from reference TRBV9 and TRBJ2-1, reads DSGVTQTPKHLITATGQRVTLRCSPRSGDLSVYWYQQSLDQGLQFLIQYYNGEERAKGNILERFSAQQFPDLHSELNLSSLELGDSALYFCASSVGLAGVYNEQFFGPGTRLTVL.

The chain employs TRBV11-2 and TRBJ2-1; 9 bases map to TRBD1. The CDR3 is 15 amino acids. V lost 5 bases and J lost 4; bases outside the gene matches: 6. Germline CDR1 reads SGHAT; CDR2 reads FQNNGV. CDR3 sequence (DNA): TGTGCCAGCAGCCTTGGGACAGGGATGTACAATGAGCAGTTCTTC. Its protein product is CASSLGTGMYNEQFF.

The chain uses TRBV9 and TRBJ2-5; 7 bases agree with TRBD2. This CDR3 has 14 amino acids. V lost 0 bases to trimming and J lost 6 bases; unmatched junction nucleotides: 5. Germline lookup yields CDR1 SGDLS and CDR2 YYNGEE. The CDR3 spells CASSVGGLEKTQYF. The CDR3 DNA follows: TGTGCCAGCAGCGTAGGAGGACTAGAAAAGACCCAGTACTTC.